The 10 T cell receptor beta chains reported below all come from one sample, sequenced in a study of blood T cell repertoires in COVID-19. Data came from immunoSEQ multiplex PCR; TCRdb stores just in-frame clones and leaves some out. Of roughly 60,000 clones listed, approximately 88% were seen once; the top ten hold roughly 4%. Sequences were obtained from peripheral blood. These TCRs come from a human donor in a cohort sampled during active COVID-19.

The CDR3 reads CSVVHYEQYF. The CDR3 nucleotides read TGCAGCGTTGTACACTACGAGCAGTACTTC. This sequence joins TRBV29-1 and TRBJ2-7; no firm D call. Per the germline V gene, CDR1 is SQVTM and CDR2 is ANQGSEA. The V and J ends lost 4 bases and 3 bases respectively, with 4 bases between them. The CDR3 has 10 residues.

The chain couples TRBV2 to TRBJ2-3; 15 nucleotides match TRBD2. CDR3 size: 14 residues. V shed 11 bases and J 2 bases; nucleotides not matched to a gene: 2. Germline CDR1 reads SNHLY; CDR2 reads FYNNEI. The CDR3 here is CAGTSGGITDTQYF. As DNA, the CDR3 is TGTGCCGGGACTAGCGGGGGGATCACAGATACGCAGTATTTT.

J is TRBJ2-3 and V is TRBV5-1; 8 bases agree with TRBD2. The V gene's germline CDR1 is SGHRS and CDR2 YFSETQ. J lost 6 bases, V lost 1 base, and 7 bases had no gene match. CDR3 length: 15 amino acids. CDR3 residues: CASSLPAGEADTQYF. The CDR3 nucleotides are TGCGCCAGCAGCTTGCCAGCGGGAGAGGCGGATACGCAGTATTTT.

The chain combines TRBV15 with TRBJ1-2, with 7 bases matching TRBD1. The V and J ends lost 1 base and 4 bases, in that order; junction bases with no gene match: 6. There are 15 residues in the CDR3. Germline V lookup: CDR1 LNHNV, CDR2 YYDKDF (reference sequence). The CDR3 here is CATSRGNRGSYGYTF. DNA for the CDR3: TGTGCCACCAGCAGAGGGAACAGGGGATCCTATGGCTACACCTTC.

The rearrangement joins TRBV5-5 to TRBJ2-1, with TRBD2 identical over 7 bases. With 0 bases clipped from V and 9 bases from J, the junction kept 9 bases outside the gene matches. Germline V gene sequence: CDR1 SGHKS, CDR2 YYEKEE (reference sequence). CDR3 size: 15 residues. CDR3 in DNA: TGTGCCAGCAGCTTGGACAGGACTAGTTCCAGTGAGCAGTTCTTC. Protein product: CASSLDRTSSSEQFF.

The J gene is TRBJ2-1, the V gene TRBV30, with TRBD1 as a possible D gene (5 bases). The CDR3 runs 12 residues. The germline CDR1 and CDR2 sequences are GTSNPN and SVGIG (reference sequence). V shed 1 base and J shed 8 bases, with 9 bases lying between them. The CDR3 DNA sequence: TGTGCCTGGAGTGGGGGCCCGGATGAGCAGTTCTTC. This codes for CAWSGGPDEQFF.

This clone has just one count. The rearrangement links TRBV6-5 to TRBJ2-1, with D tentatively TRBD1 (5 bases). V was shortened by 8 bases and J by 8 bases, with 22 bases between the two germline ends. This CDR3 comprises 15 residues. Germline assignment: CDR1 MNHEY and CDR2 SVGAGI. The CDR3 loop is CASVIRGTIRDEQFF. In nucleotides, the CDR3 is TGTGCCAGCGTAATAAGGGGAACAATCAGGGATGAGCAGTTCTTC.

The chain links TRBV4-3 to TRBJ2-1; D perhaps matches TRBD1 (7 bases). Germline CDR1 reads LGHNA; CDR2 reads YSLEER. The CDR3 runs 17 residues. Trimming removed 0 bases from V and 8 bases from J, with 20 bases in between. The CDR3 is CASSQDFGGGGHDEQFF. The DNA of the CDR3 is TGCGCCAGCAGCCAAGATTTCGGCGGAGGGGGCCACGATGAGCAGTTCTTC.

The chain recombines TRBV7-3 with TRBJ2-3; 8 nucleotides align to TRBD2. Germline CDR1 is SGHTA and CDR2 is FQGTGA. The ends lost 2 bases at V and 2 bases at J; junction bases unmatched: 6. The CDR3 contains 16 residues. The CDR3: CASSLGLAGNTDTQYF. The CDR3 nucleotides are TGTGCCAGCAGCTTAGGGTTAGCGGGGAACACAGATACGCAGTATTTT. The full variable domain, its missing parts supplied by reference TRBV7-3 and TRBJ2-3, is GAGVSQTPSNKVTEKGKYVELRCDPISGHTALYWYRQSLGQGPEFLIYFQGTGAADDSGLPNDRFFAVRPEGSVSTLKIQRTERGDSAVYLCASSLGLAGNTDTQYFGPGTRLTVL.

The J gene is TRBJ2-7, the V gene TRBV19; D possibly corresponds to TRBD1 (6 bases). The CDR3 spans 12 residues. Looked up from germline, CDR1 is LNHDA and CDR2 is SQIVND (reference sequence). The V end lost 4 bases, the J end lost 5 bases, and 9 bases lay between the germline ends. The DNA of the CDR3 is TGTGCCAGTAGTAACCCAGGGGACGAGCAGTACTTC. Encoded protein: CASSNPGDEQYF.